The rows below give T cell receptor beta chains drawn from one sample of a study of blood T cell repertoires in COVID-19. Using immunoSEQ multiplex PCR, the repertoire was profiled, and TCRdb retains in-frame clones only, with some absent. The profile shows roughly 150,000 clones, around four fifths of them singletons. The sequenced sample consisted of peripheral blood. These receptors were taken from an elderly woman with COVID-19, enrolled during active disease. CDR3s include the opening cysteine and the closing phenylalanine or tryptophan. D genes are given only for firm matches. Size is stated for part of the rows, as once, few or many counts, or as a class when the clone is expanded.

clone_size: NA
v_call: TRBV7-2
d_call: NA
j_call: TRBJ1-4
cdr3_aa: CASSPSLDEKLFF
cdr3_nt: TGTGCCAGCAGCCCATCTCTAGATGAAAAACTGTTTTTT

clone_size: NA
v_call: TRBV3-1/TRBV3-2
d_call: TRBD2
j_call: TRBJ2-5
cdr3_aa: CASSPNPSGRIFQYF
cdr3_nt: TGTGCCAGCAGCCCAAATCCTAGCGGGAGGATTTTCCAGTACTTC

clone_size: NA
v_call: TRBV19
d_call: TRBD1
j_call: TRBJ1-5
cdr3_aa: CASSMGQASNQPQHF
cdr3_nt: TGTGCCAGTAGTATGGGACAGGCTAGCAATCAGCCCCAGCATTTT

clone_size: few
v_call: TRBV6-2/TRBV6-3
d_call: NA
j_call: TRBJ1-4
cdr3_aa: CASSYSQGEKLFF
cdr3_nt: TGTGCCAGCAGTTACTCCCAGGGCGAAAAACTGTTTTTT

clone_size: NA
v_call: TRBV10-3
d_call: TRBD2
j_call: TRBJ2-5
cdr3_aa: CAISEAGGETQYF
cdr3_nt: TGTGCCATCAGTGAGGCGGGAGGAGAGACCCAGTACTTC

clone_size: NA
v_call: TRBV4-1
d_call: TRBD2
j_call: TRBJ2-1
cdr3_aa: CASSQESIGLAGRSYNEQFF
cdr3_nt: TGCGCCAGCAGCCAAGAAAGCATAGGACTAGCGGGACGCTCCTACAATGAGCAGTTCTTC

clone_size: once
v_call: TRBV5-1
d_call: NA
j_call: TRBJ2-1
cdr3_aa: CASSFEQGGSYNEQFF
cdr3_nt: TGCGCCAGCAGCTTTGAACAGGGGGGGTCCTACAATGAGCAGTTCTTC

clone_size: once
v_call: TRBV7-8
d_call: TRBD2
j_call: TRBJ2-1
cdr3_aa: CASSRLAGDVLYNEQFF
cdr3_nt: TGTGCCAGCAGCCGACTAGCGGGGGACGTCCTGTACAATGAGCAGTTCTTC

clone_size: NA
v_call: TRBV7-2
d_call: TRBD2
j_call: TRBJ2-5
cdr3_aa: CASSFAPVAGEGETQYF
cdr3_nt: TGTGCCAGCAGCTTCGCTCCTGTAGCGGGGGAGGGAGAGACCCAGTACTTC

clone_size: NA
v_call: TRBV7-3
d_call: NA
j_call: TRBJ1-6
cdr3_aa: CASSLSPNSPLHF
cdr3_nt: TGTGCCAGCAGCTTATCTCCTAATTCACCCCTCCACTTT

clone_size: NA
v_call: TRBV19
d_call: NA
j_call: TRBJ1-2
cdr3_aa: CASSINWEGEYGYTF
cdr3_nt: TGTGCCAGTAGTATCAATTGGGAAGGGGAATATGGCTACACCTTC

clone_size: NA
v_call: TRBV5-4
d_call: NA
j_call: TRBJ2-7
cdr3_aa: CASSSYQTGDEQYF
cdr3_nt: TGTGCCAGCAGCTCCTACCAGACAGGAGACGAGCAGTACTTC

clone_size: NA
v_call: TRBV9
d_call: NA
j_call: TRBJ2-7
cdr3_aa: CASSISADFQGHEQYF
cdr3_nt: TGTGCCAGCAGCATTTCCGCCGACTTTCAGGGCCACGAGCAGTACTTC

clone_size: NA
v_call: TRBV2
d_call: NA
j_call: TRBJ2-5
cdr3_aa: CASSYRDQETQYF
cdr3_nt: TGTGCCAGCTCATACAGAGACCAAGAGACCCAGTACTTC

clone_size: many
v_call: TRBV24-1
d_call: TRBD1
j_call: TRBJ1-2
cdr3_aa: CATSDGQGFGYGYTF
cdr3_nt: TGTGCCACCAGTGACGGACAGGGTTTTGGGTATGGCTACACCTTC

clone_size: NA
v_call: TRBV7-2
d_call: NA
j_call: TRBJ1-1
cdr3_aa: CASSLAGGLNTEAFF
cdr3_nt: TGTGCCAGCAGCTTAGCGGGAGGGTTGAACACTGAAGCTTTCTTT

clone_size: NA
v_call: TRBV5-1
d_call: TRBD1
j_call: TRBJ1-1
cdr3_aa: CASSLGRGHTEAFF
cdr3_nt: TGCGCCAGCAGCTTGGGGAGGGGGCACACTGAAGCTTTCTTT

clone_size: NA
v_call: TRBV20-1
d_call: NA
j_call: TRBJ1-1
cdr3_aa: CSASLTVLRAEAFF
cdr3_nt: TGCAGTGCTAGTTTGACCGTCCTTCGGGCTGAAGCTTTCTTT

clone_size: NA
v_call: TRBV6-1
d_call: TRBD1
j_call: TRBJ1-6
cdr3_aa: CASSDTRQGNSPLHF
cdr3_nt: TGTGCCAGCAGTGACACCCGACAGGGGAATTCACCCCTCCACTTT

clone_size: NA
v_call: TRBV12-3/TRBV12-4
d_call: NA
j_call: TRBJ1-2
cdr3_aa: CASTKGANYGYTF
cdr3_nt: TGTGCCAGCACCAAAGGAGCTAACTATGGCTACACCTTC

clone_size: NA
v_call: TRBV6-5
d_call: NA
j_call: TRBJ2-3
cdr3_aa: CASSYRQVDTQYF
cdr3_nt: TGTGCCAGCAGTTACCGGCAGGTAGATACGCAGTATTTT

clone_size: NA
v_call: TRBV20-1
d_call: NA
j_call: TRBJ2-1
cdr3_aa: CSASSARFANEQFF
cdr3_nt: TGCAGTGCTAGTTCGGCTAGATTTGCGAATGAGCAGTTCTTC

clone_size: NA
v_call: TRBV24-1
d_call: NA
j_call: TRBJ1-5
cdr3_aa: CATSDSFSPQHF
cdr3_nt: TGTGCCACCAGTGATTCCTTCTCGCCCCAGCATTTT